The entry below gives a single T cell receptor beta chain sequence along with its context. V shed 2 bases and J shed 8 bases, with 19 bases lying between them. The CDR3 contains 16 residues. The germline CDR1 and CDR2 sequences are LGHDT and YNNKEL (reference sequence). These data originate in a study of blood T cell repertoires in COVID-19. Sequencing used immunoSEQ multiplex PCR; TCRdb keeps in-frame clones, though not all of them. The sample lists more than 15,000 clones, 87% occurring once. This clonotype originated in a human donor in a cohort sampled during active COVID-19. The donor label of this sample is uncertain. The sequenced sample consisted of peripheral blood. This chain uses TRBV3-1 (or the pseudogene TRBV3-2) with TRBJ2-1; tentative D call: TRBD2 (5 bases). The CDR3 DNA follows: TGTGCCAGCAGCCAAATTGGGCGGGCCCTAGACCATGAGCAGTTCTTC. Translation gives CASSQIGRALDHEQFF.